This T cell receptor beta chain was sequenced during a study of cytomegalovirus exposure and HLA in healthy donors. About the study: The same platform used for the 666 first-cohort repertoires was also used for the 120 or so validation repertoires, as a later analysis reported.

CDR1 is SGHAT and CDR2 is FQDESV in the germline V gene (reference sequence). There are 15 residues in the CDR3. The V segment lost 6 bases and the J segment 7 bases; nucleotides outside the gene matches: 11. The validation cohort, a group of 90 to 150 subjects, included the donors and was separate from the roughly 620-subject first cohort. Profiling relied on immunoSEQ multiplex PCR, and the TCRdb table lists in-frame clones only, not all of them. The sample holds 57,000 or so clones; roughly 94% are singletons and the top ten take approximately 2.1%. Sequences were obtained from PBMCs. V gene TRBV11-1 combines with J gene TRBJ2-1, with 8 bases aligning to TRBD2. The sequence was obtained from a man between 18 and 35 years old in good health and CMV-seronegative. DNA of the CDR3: TGTGCCAGCAGTCGGCCGAGCGGGAGTGGAAATGAGCAGTTCTTC. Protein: CASSRPSGSGNEQFF.